The sequence of this T cell receptor beta chain was determined in a study of cytomegalovirus exposure and HLA in healthy donors. Regarding the study as a whole: Most likely, a cluster of highly shared sequence variants arose as a sequencing artifact. Equally common other TCR beta chains were less clonally expanded than HLA-associated ones, a later analysis found. Per a prior analysis, the majority of TCR beta V segments were productive roughly 90% or roughly 30% of the time. Reportedly, diagnosis of cytomegalovirus status by the classifier showed high specificity and sensitivity.

This CDR3 spans 13 amino acids. V lost 6 bases and J lost 9, with 12 bases in between. Germline CDR1 is MNHEY and CDR2 is SVGAGI. This clone was seen just once. The antigen is unknown. Primers: 60 Vbeta forward and 13 Jbeta reverse. Data came from immunoSEQ multiplex PCR; TCRdb stores just in-frame clones and leaves some out. The repertoire holds some 100,000 clones, under 80% seen once, with approximately 4% in the top ten. The source material was PBMCs. The origin of this receptor is a middle-aged man in good health and CMV-seronegative. This rearrangement joins TRBV6-5 to TRBJ1-6; no clear D. CDR3 in DNA: TGTGCCAGCAGCCCGGGTACAAGTTCACCCCTCCACTTT. Protein: CASSPGTSSPLHF.